The following is a T cell receptor (beta chain) sequence with its context. The data stem from a study of cytomegalovirus exposure and HLA in healthy donors. This PCR relied on a set of 60 Vbeta primers and 13 Jbeta primers. Profiled with immunoSEQ multiplex PCR; TCRdb holds only in-frame clones, not every one. The data show under 200,000 clones, and the top ten clones hold almost 6.5%. The TCR originated in a man in his thirties or forties in good health and CMV-seronegative. Material: PBMCs.

The CDR3 spells CASSHALGPGEKLFF. The CDR3 nucleotides read TGTGCCAGCAGCCACGCCCTGGGGCCGGGTGAAAAACTGTTTTTT. The genes are TRBV14 and TRBJ1-4; possible D gene TRBD1, 5 bases. The CDR3 is 15 residues long. Germline V gene data show CDR1 as SGHDN and CDR2 as FVKESK. V lost 3 bases and J lost 7, with 15 bases in between.